This T cell receptor beta chain was identified during a study of T cells in Graves' hyperthyroidism and ophthalmopathy. The CDR3 is 13 residues long. Germline V gene lookup returns CDR1 MNHNY and CDR2 SVGAGI (reference sequence). The V end was cut by 6 bases, the J end by 3 bases, with 11 bases between. RNA transcripts yielded amplified TCR beta CDR3 regions. HTBI primers were used for first-round RT-PCR of the TCR CDR3. A single record per CDR3 protein comes from TCRdb applying MiXCR to the multiplex PCR reads. The sample has hundreds of thousands of distinct CDR3 sequences, 30% to 40% seen once. The chain recombines TRBV6-6 with TRBJ2-5; D gene uncertain. This clonotype originated in a woman in her thirties or forties with Graves' hyperthyroidism. Source material: blood. CDR3 sequence (DNA): TGTGCCAGCAGCTTGTACTCCAAAGAGACCCAGTACTTC. The encoded protein is CASSLYSKETQYF.